The 26 T cell receptor beta chains below all came from one sample that was sequenced in a study of T cell changes during pregnancy in multiple sclerosis (dated by TCRdb to about 2019). Receptor libraries were prepared by the immunoSEQ multiplex PCR assay. TCRdb took this table from immuneACCESS and kept in-frame rearrangements with V and J called. Such tables lack part of the clones; where checked against another copy, unresolved V genes explain under half of the gap, and the rest is unexplained. The sample table lists about 40,000 clones, roughly 90% of them with a count of one. The ten largest clones take up around 4.7% of the sample. Sequenced material: peripheral blood, taken in the second trimester of pregnancy. The receptors were sampled from a female donor in good health, enrolled as a control in a pregnancy study.

J is TRBJ1-1 and V is TRBV6-1, with D maybe TRBD1 (5 bases). This CDR3 comprises 15 residues. Germline CDR1 is MNHNS and CDR2 is SASEGT. The V end was cut by 1 base, the J end by 4 bases, with 13 bases between. Written as DNA, the CDR3 is TGTGCCAGCAGTGAAGGTAGTAGGACACTCACTGAAGCTTTCTTT. Its protein is CASSEGSRTLTEAFF.

V is TRBV5-1 and J is TRBJ1-4; the match to TRBD1 covers 7 bases. After removal of 4 bases from V and 5 bases from J, the junction contained 5 bases not matched to a gene. Germline V gene sequence: CDR1 SGHRS, CDR2 YFSETQ. The CDR3 extends over 14 amino acids. The CDR3 spells CASSRGGKNEKLFF. CDR3 nucleotides: TGCGCCAGCAGCCGAGGGGGCAAGAATGAAAAACTGTTTTTT. Full variable domain (outside the CDR3, taken from reference TRBV5-1 and TRBJ1-4): KAGVTQTPRYLIKTRGQQVTLSCSPISGHRSVSWYQQTPGQGLQFLFEYFSETQRNKGNFPGRFSGRQFSNSRSEMNVSTLELGDSALYLCASSRGGKNEKLFFGSGTQLSVL.

CDR3 in amino acids: CASMWTGGEPYEQYF. The CDR3 nucleotides are TGTGCCAGCATGTGGACAGGGGGGGAACCCTACGAGCAGTACTTC. The rearrangement joins TRBV6-1 to TRBJ2-7; 10 bases align to TRBD1. V trimming: 7 bases; J trimming: 2 bases; junction bases outside the gene matches: 8. CDR1 and CDR2 (germline): MNHNS, SASEGT. The CDR3 covers 15 residues.

The gene calls are TRBV25-1 and TRBJ1-1, with 7 bases lining up with TRBD1. CDR1 MGHDK and CDR2 SYGVNS come from the germline V gene. This CDR3 comprises 14 residues. With V trimmed by 1 base and J by 11 bases, 10 bases remained unmatched. The CDR3 sequence is CASSELSTGVDAFF. In DNA, the CDR3 is TGTGCCAGCAGTGAATTAAGTACAGGGGTGGATGCTTTCTTT.

The V call is TRBV5-1, the J call TRBJ2-1, with D possibly matching TRBD1 (6 bases). V was cut by 2 bases and J by 4 bases, with 7 bases left in between. The CDR3 is 13 amino acids. The germline gives CDR1 SGHRS, CDR2 YFSETQ. In DNA form, the CDR3 reads TGCGCCAGCAGCTTACAGGGTTACAATGAGCAGTTCTTC. Translating it yields CASSLQGYNEQFF.

V usage is TRBV19 and J usage is TRBJ2-7, with D hard to call. Trimming took 1 base from V and 0 from J, leaving 7 bases between them. Germline V gives CDR1 LNHDA, CDR2 SQIVND (reference sequence). This CDR3 comprises 14 residues. The DNA for the CDR3 is TGTGCCAGTAGTATAGCACAGAGCTCCTACGAGCAGTACTTC. Its protein is CASSIAQSSYEQYF.

The chain is built from TRBV18 and TRBJ2-5, with a tentative D call TRBD1 (6 bases). The germline gives CDR1 KGHSH, CDR2 LQKENI. The CDR3 length is 14 residues. The germline V and J ends were trimmed by 2 bases and 2 bases, with 9 bases remaining between them. CDR3 sequence: CASSPVRGQETQYF. The CDR3 coding sequence is TGTGCCAGCTCACCAGTTAGGGGGCAAGAGACCCAGTACTTC.

This clone is termed medium-sized. The chain has TRBV7-2 and TRBJ1-5; D gene unclear. The V end lost 1 base, the J end lost 6 bases, and 7 bases lay between the germline ends. CDR1 is SGHTA and CDR2 is FQGNSA in the germline V gene. The CDR3 is 13 residues long. CDR3 bases: TGTGCCAGCAGCTTAGATGGCTCTCAGCCCCAGCATTTT. This encodes CASSLDGSQPQHF.

The rearrangement joins TRBV12-5 to TRBJ2-3; 8 bases agree with TRBD2. The CDR3 covers 16 residues. Germline V gene sequence: CDR1 LGHNT, CDR2 FRNRAP. V was clipped by 6 bases and J by 0 bases; unmatched bases: 8. Here the CDR3 reads CASGAPSGSSTDTQYF. The CDR3 region has the DNA TGTGCTAGTGGCGCCCCGAGCGGGAGTAGCACAGATACGCAGTATTTT.

The V and J genes are TRBV27 and TRBJ2-7; the D gene is possibly TRBD2 (5 bases). V lost 0 bases to trimming and J lost 6 bases, with 12 bases between them. The CDR3 is 14 amino acids. The germline V gene has CDR1 MNHEY and CDR2 SMNVEV (reference sequence). CDR3 coding DNA: TGTGCCAGCAGTTTATCGAGGGCACCCCTCGAGCAGTACTTC. It yields the protein CASSLSRAPLEQYF.

This chain links TRBV6-5 with TRBJ1-2, with TRBD1 identical over 7 bases. V shed 6 bases, J shed 9 bases, and the junction held 4 bases outside the gene matches. The CDR3 extends over 11 amino acids. The germline V gene has CDR1 MNHEY and CDR2 SVGAGI. The CDR3 region is CASSRQGSYTF. CDR3 DNA: TGTGCCAGCAGCCGACAGGGTAGCTACACCTTC.

V gene TRBV6-4 combines with J gene TRBJ1-1; unclear D gene. V shed 5 bases and J shed 1 base, with 8 bases lying between them. Germline V gene sequence: CDR1 MRHNA, CDR2 SNTAGT. The CDR3 totals 13 residues. The CDR3 nucleotides are TGTGCCAGCAGTAGAAACAAGAACACTGAAGCTTTCTTT. Protein sequence: CASSRNKNTEAFF.

The rearrangement joins TRBV4-2 to TRBJ2-1; weak D call: TRBD2 (5 bases). The CDR3 consists of 17 residues. CDR1 is LGHNA, CDR2 YNFKEQ, per germline. Trimming cost V 0 bases and J 3 bases, with 15 bases left between them. The CDR3 region has the DNA TGTGCCAGCAGCCAAGATCCCCGAGGGAGTCTCTACAATGAGCAGTTCTTC. Its translation is CASSQDPRGSLYNEQFF.

The V call is TRBV30, the J call TRBJ1-2; D unclear. Trimming took 8 bases from V and 13 from J, leaving 14 bases between them. Germline CDR1 reads GTSNPN; CDR2 reads SVGIG (reference sequence). This CDR3 contains 9 residues. CDR3 loop: CADLPGGTF. CDR3 DNA sequence: TGTGCCGACCTACCAGGTGGCACCTTC. The full variable domain, its missing parts supplied by reference TRBV30 and TRBJ1-2, is SQTIHQWPATLVQPVGSPLSLECTVEGTSNPNLYWYRQAAGRGLQLLFYSVGIGQISSEVPQNLSASRPQDRQFILSSKKLLLSDSGFYLCADLPGGTFGSGTRLTVV.

The chain uses TRBV5-4 and TRBJ2-2, with D perhaps TRBD2 (6 bases). The V end was cut by 4 bases, the J end by 8 bases, with 12 bases between. The germline gives CDR1 SGHNT, CDR2 YYREEE (reference sequence). The length of the CDR3 is 13 residues. The CDR3 loop reads CASSRDFGGELFF. The CDR3 nucleotides are TGTGCCAGCAGCCGGGACTTTGGAGGGGAGCTGTTTTTT.

The chain joins TRBV10-3 to TRBJ2-7; tentative D call: TRBD1 (5 bases). This CDR3 has 14 amino acids. V was trimmed by 0 bases and J by 5 bases, leaving 11 bases between them. The germline gives CDR1 ENHRY, CDR2 SYGVKD. This CDR3 is CAISESGRVDEQYF. The CDR3 DNA sequence: TGTGCCATCAGTGAGTCGGGCAGGGTAGACGAGCAGTACTTC.

This chain connects TRBV10-1 to TRBJ2-7, with TRBD1 as a possible D gene (5 bases). CDR3 size: 13 residues. Germline V gene data show CDR1 as WNHNN and CDR2 as SYGVQD (reference sequence). V lost 2 bases to trimming and J lost 5 bases, with 10 bases between them. This CDR3 reads CASSERGRHEQYF. The CDR3 nucleotides read TGCGCCAGCAGTGAGAGGGGAAGGCACGAGCAGTACTTC.

J is TRBJ2-7 and V is TRBV5-6, with a tentative D call TRBD1 (5 bases). With 4 bases removed from V and 0 bases from J, the gap between germline ends came to 8 bases. The CDR3 has 13 residues. Germline V lookup: CDR1 SGHDT, CDR2 YYEEEE. The CDR3 sequence is CASSPDNSYEQYF. The CDR3 coding sequence is TGTGCCAGCAGCCCGGACAACTCCTACGAGCAGTACTTC.

The chain is built from TRBV18 and TRBJ2-7, with TRBD2 as a possible D gene (7 bases). V lost 6 bases, J lost 2 bases, and 17 bases lay in between. CDR1 and CDR2 from the germline V gene are KGHSH and LQKENI. The length of the CDR3 is 15 residues. The CDR3 nucleotides read TGTGCCAGCTCCCAACAGGGAGGGCGACCCTACGAGCAGTACTTC. Amino acids: CASSQQGGRPYEQYF.

The chain carries TRBV13 and TRBJ1-5; a weak D match, TRBD1 (6 bases). The CDR3 has 14 amino acids. Germline V CDR1 and CDR2: PRHDT, FYEKMQ (reference sequence). V lost 5 bases to trimming and J lost 2 bases, with 10 bases between them. The CDR3 loop reads CASSRGGGNQPQHF. CDR3 nucleotides: TGTGCCAGCAGCCGAGGGGGAGGCAATCAGCCCCAGCATTTT.

This chain uses TRBV6-5 with TRBJ1-5, with 8 bases fitting TRBD1. The V and J ends lost 5 bases and 3 bases, in that order; junction bases with no gene match: 6. In germline, CDR1 is MNHEY, CDR2 SVGAGI. The CDR3 runs 15 residues. The CDR3 DNA is TGTGCCAGCAGTAAAACAGGGGGTTACAATCAGCCCCAGCATTTT. It translates to CASSKTGGYNQPQHF.

The chain couples TRBV9 to TRBJ2-2, with a possible D match to TRBD2 (7 bases). The CDR3 has 17 amino acids. Trimming shortened V by 1 base and J by 2 bases, and 15 bases separated the two germline ends. The germline gives CDR1 SGDLS, CDR2 YYNGEE. CDR3 coding DNA: TGTGCCAGCAGCGTATCCCAGCGGGGACAAAACACCGGGGAGCTGTTTTTT. Translation: CASSVSQRGQNTGELFF.

The V and J genes are TRBV6-6 and TRBJ1-1, with 11 bases matching TRBD1. The germline V gene encodes CDR1 MNHNY and CDR2 SVGAGI (reference sequence). The CDR3 is made up of 14 amino acids. J gave up 4 bases and V 7 bases, and 5 bases lay outside the gene matches. CDR3 region: CASILGTGGTEAFF. CDR3 bases: TGTGCCAGCATCCTAGGGACAGGGGGCACTGAAGCTTTCTTT.

The chain has TRBV7-9 and TRBJ2-7, with a weak D call TRBD1 (5 bases). V shed 0 bases and J shed 6 bases, with 6 bases lying between them. The CDR3 contains 12 residues. The germline V gene has CDR1 SEHNR and CDR2 FQNEAQ (reference sequence). This CDR3 is CASSLAGAEQYF. The CDR3 DNA reads TGTGCCAGCAGCTTAGCAGGGGCCGAGCAGTACTTC.

The rearrangement uses TRBV10-1 and TRBJ2-7; 9 bases match TRBD1. Germline assignment: CDR1 WNHNN and CDR2 SYGVQD (reference sequence). The CDR3 sequence is 16 residues long. The trim removed 3 bases at V and 0 bases at J, leaving 6 bases unmatched. The CDR3: CASSEDGDRDSYEQYF. In DNA, the CDR3 is TGCGCCAGCAGTGAAGATGGGGACAGGGACTCCTACGAGCAGTACTTC.

V gene TRBV6-5 combines with J gene TRBJ2-7; TRBD2 matches at 9 bases. V dropped 6 bases and J dropped 3; count of bases not matched to a gene: 9. CDR1 and CDR2 from the germline V gene are MNHEY and SVGAGI. CDR3 length: 15 amino acids. This CDR3 is CASSQTSGDFYEQYF. As DNA, the CDR3 is TGTGCCAGCAGCCAGACTAGCGGAGACTTCTACGAGCAGTACTTC.